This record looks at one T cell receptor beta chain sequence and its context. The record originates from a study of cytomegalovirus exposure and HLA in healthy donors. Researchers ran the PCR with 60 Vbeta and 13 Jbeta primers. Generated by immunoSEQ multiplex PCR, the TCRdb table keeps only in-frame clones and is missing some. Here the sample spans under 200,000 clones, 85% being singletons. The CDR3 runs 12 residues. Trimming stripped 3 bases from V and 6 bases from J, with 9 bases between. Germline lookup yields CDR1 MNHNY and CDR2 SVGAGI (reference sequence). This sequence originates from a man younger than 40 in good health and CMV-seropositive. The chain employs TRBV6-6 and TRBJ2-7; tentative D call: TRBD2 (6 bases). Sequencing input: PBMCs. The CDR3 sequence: CASSYGGSEQYF. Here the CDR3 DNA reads TGTGCCAGCAGTTATGGGGGGTCCGAGCAGTACTTC.